This T cell receptor beta chain derives from a study of T-cell memory formation after mild COVID-19. Study summary: TCR clustering was largely donor specific. Study-wide findings and caveats: Clones shrinking between day 15 and 85 showed a balanced CD4/CD8 split, and those that grew later tilted toward CD4+. Some responding clones appeared in pre-infection memory, suggesting cross-reactive memory joined.

The CDR3 consists of 13 residues. The V and J ends lost 5 bases and 2 bases respectively, with 7 bases between them. Germline CDR1 is MNHEY and CDR2 is SVGEGT. TCRdb re-derived calls from the 5' RACE reads in MiXCR, one entry per CDR3 protein. The sample has roughly 140,000 distinct CDR3 sequences, 14% to 15% seen once. Points on this clonotype: Its antigen is currently unknown.

This receptor was obtained from an adult woman who had mild COVID-19 (a few samples of this study predate the infection). Cell type and time point are not known. Sample: PBMCs or a T cell subset sorted from them (not recorded which). This chain links TRBV6-2 or TRBV6-3 with TRBJ1-5; D is unclear. In DNA form, the CDR3 reads TGTGCCAGCAGTGAGTGGGGCAATCAGCCCCAGCATTTT. Its translation: CASSEWGNQPQHF.